This T cell receptor (beta chain) was profiled in a study of T-cell memory formation after mild COVID-19. Overall study context: The two donors had largely donor-specific TCR clusters.

The CDR3 has 14 amino acids. Trimming took 5 bases from V and 6 from J, leaving 15 bases between them. The germline CDR1 and CDR2 sequences are KGHDR and SFDVKD. TCRdb re-called the 5' RACE reads through MiXCR, storing one row per CDR3 protein. Among hundreds of thousands of distinct CDR3 sequences listed, about 20% were seen once. V gene TRBV24-1 combines with J gene TRBJ1-1, with D possibly being TRBD1 (6 bases). What was sequenced was PBMCs or a T cell subset sorted from them (not recorded which). The sequence was obtained from a man between 18 and 35 years old who had mild COVID-19 (a few samples of this study predate the infection). Cell type and time point are not known. The CDR3 loop reads CATSATGSSAEAFF. The CDR3, as DNA: TGTGCCACCAGTGCTACAGGGAGTTCGGCTGAAGCTTTCTTT.